This TCR beta chain comes out of a study of PD-1 blockade in mismatch repair-deficient tumors. Germline V CDR1 and CDR2: MNHEY, SMNVEV (reference sequence). The CDR3 runs to 15 residues. Trimming took 5 bases from V and 7 from J, leaving 21 bases between them. Produced via immunoSEQ multiplex PCR; TCRdb's table is partial and in-frame only. The sample includes 95,000 to 150,000 clones, about 86% of them seen just once. This TCR was sampled from an adult with mismatch repair-deficient cancer. The sample here was peripheral blood, taken 44 weeks after starting pembrolizumab. This chain joins TRBV27 and TRBJ2-7; D perhaps matches TRBD2 (5 bases). CDR3 coding DNA: TGTGCCAGCAGTCCCCGAGGGTCGCTACCGGGGGAGCAGTACTTC. Amino acids: CASSPRGSLPGEQYF.